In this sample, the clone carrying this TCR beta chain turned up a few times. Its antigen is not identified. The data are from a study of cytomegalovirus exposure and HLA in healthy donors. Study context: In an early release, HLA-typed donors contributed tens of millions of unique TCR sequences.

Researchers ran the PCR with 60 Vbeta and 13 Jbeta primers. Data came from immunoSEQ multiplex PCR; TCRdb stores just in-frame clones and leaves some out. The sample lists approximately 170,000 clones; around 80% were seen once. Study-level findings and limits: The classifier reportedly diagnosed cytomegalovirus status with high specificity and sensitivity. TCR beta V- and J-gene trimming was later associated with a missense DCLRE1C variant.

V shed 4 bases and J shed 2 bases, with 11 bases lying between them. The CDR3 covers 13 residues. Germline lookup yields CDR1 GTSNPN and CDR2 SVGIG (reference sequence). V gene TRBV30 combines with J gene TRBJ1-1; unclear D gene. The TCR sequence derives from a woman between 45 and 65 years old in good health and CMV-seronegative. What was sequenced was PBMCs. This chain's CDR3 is CAWIGGINTEAFF. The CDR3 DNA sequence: TGTGCCTGGATTGGCGGCATCAACACTGAAGCTTTCTTT.